This TCR beta chain was identified during a study of regulatory T cells in long-lasting Graves disease. In this sample, this clonotype turned up a few times. Regarding time point: persistent/refractory GD, antithyroid drugs over 5 years with positive TRAb. From RNA extracted from PBMCs, the TCR library was made. The CDR3 is 15 residues long. Trimming cost V 7 bases and J 5 bases, with 15 bases left between them. Per germline, CDR1 LNHDA and CDR2 SQIVND (reference sequence). According to the study, TCR beta libraries were built with iRepertoire HTBI primers and CDR3-region Arm-PCR. Each CDR3 protein is one row after TCRdb ran MiXCR on the multiplex PCR reads. Among roughly 490,000 distinct CDR3 sequences listed, 22% were seen once.

This TCR came from a female donor with Graves disease. The source material was peripheral blood mononuclear cells (PBMCs), sampled when the disease was refractory, from a patient treated with antithyroid drugs. The gene calls are TRBV19 and TRBJ1-6; tentative D call: TRBD1 (6 bases). DNA for the CDR3: TGTGCCAGTAACCAGCAGGGGAAAGATAATTCACCCCTCCACTTT. Its translation: CASNQQGKDNSPLHF.